Listed below are T cell receptor beta chains from one sample, sequenced in a study of T-cell reconstitution after alpha-beta-depleted transplantation in children. TCRdb recomputed calls from the PCR reads with MiXCR, one row per CDR3 protein. The sample lists about 610,000 distinct CDR3 sequences; 8% to 11% were seen once. Sequenced here: PBMCs from the stem cell graft donor, sampled from the stem cell graft. These receptors were taken from a human donor who donated a stem cell graft to a child with acute myeloid leukemia. Both conserved end residues are trimmed from each CDR3. The order of the fields is D gene, V gene, J gene, CDR3 protein. A D gene is named only where the DNA matches it firmly.

d_call: TRBD1; v_call: TRBV20-1; j_call: TRBJ2-7; cdr3_aa: SGEGTGVHEQY
d_call: .; v_call: TRBV24-1; j_call: TRBJ2-2; cdr3_aa: ATSVLTGELF
d_call: TRBD1; v_call: TRBV7-9; j_call: TRBJ2-7; cdr3_aa: ASSPGGQGAYEQY
d_call: .; v_call: TRBV6-1; j_call: TRBJ1-6; cdr3_aa: ALRRGGFNSPLH
d_call: .; v_call: TRBV29-1; j_call: TRBJ2-1; cdr3_aa: SVEGGGDEQF
d_call: .; v_call: TRBV1; j_call: TRBJ2-1; cdr3_aa: ASSLAAGTGTNEQF
d_call: .; v_call: TRBV6-2/TRBV6-3; j_call: TRBJ2-2; cdr3_aa: ASKEMIGGELF
d_call: .; v_call: TRBV4-2; j_call: TRBJ1-5; cdr3_aa: ASSQNRGHNQPQH
d_call: .; v_call: TRBV5-1; j_call: TRBJ2-1; cdr3_aa: ASSLVAASRNEQF
d_call: .; v_call: TRBV27; j_call: TRBJ2-7; cdr3_aa: ASTWGSGYEQY
d_call: .; v_call: TRBV20-1; j_call: TRBJ2-1; cdr3_aa: CARNPRVVQGGNEQF
d_call: TRBD1; v_call: TRBV7-2; j_call: TRBJ1-2; cdr3_aa: ASSLAGRGRGYGYT
d_call: TRBD2; v_call: TRBV20-1; j_call: TRBJ2-7; cdr3_aa: SARDFAGRTSYEQY
d_call: .; v_call: TRBV20-1; j_call: TRBJ1-5; cdr3_aa: SAGTGGMNQPQH
d_call: TRBD2; v_call: TRBV7-9; j_call: TRBJ2-7; cdr3_aa: ASSPRTSGYSYEQY
d_call: TRBD1; v_call: TRBV12-3/TRBV12-4; j_call: TRBJ2-1; cdr3_aa: ASSYSGTGDNEQF
d_call: .; v_call: TRBV7-3; j_call: TRBJ2-1; cdr3_aa: ASSAQAGEQF
d_call: TRBD1; v_call: TRBV6-1; j_call: TRBJ2-7; cdr3_aa: ATRNEVNRGAYEQY
d_call: .; v_call: TRBV28; j_call: TRBJ2-7; cdr3_aa: ASSLFGGSGEQY
d_call: TRBD2; v_call: TRBV20-1; j_call: TRBJ2-1; cdr3_aa: SAVGGLAAQF
d_call: TRBD2; v_call: TRBV6-2/TRBV6-3; j_call: TRBJ2-1; cdr3_aa: ASIFATSGSSYNEQF
d_call: .; v_call: TRBV12-3/TRBV12-4; j_call: TRBJ2-7; cdr3_aa: ASSDRMSYEQY
d_call: .; v_call: TRBV6-5; j_call: TRBJ1-2; cdr3_aa: ASSLLRWQGGDYGYT
d_call: TRBD1; v_call: TRBV29-1; j_call: TRBJ2-2; cdr3_aa: SVQGTGELF
d_call: .; v_call: TRBV12-3/TRBV12-4; j_call: TRBJ2-1; cdr3_aa: ASGPEGYDRSNEQF
d_call: .; v_call: TRBV5-1; j_call: TRBJ2-2; cdr3_aa: ASSFGRGELF
d_call: .; v_call: TRBV29-1; j_call: TRBJ2-1; cdr3_aa: SVEEGENEQF
d_call: .; v_call: TRBV20-1; j_call: TRBJ2-1; cdr3_aa: SANDGGPGEQF
d_call: TRBD2; v_call: TRBV5-1; j_call: TRBJ2-3; cdr3_aa: ASGLSGSADTQY
d_call: TRBD2; v_call: TRBV7-8; j_call: TRBJ2-3; cdr3_aa: ASSPLVREPNTQY
d_call: .; v_call: TRBV20-1; j_call: TRBJ2-1; cdr3_aa: SARDPGLPGNEQF
d_call: .; v_call: TRBV20-1; j_call: TRBJ2-7; cdr3_aa: SANKPGVGLGEQY
d_call: TRBD1; v_call: TRBV7-9; j_call: TRBJ2-1; cdr3_aa: ASSFVQGKSEQF
d_call: TRBD2; v_call: TRBV20-1; j_call: TRBJ2-7; cdr3_aa: SARDGISGSYEQY
d_call: TRBD1; v_call: TRBV12-3/TRBV12-4; j_call: TRBJ1-4; cdr3_aa: ASSFGQGRPNEKLF
d_call: .; v_call: TRBV12-3/TRBV12-4; j_call: TRBJ1-1; cdr3_aa: ASSLAGKTNEAF
d_call: .; v_call: TRBV30; j_call: TRBJ2-3; cdr3_aa: AWSVHLTDTQY
d_call: .; v_call: TRBV7-7; j_call: TRBJ2-2; cdr3_aa: ASTPTVNTGELF
d_call: TRBD2; v_call: TRBV5-6; j_call: TRBJ2-2; cdr3_aa: ASSLRPSGRPNTGELF
d_call: .; v_call: TRBV7-3; j_call: TRBJ2-5; cdr3_aa: ASSLRGGGRDGQETQY
d_call: TRBD1; v_call: TRBV7-3; j_call: TRBJ1-1; cdr3_aa: ASSLVDRVNTEAF
d_call: TRBD2; v_call: TRBV7-9; j_call: TRBJ2-7; cdr3_aa: ASSLVAGIGEQY
d_call: .; v_call: TRBV29-1; j_call: TRBJ2-5; cdr3_aa: SVKGTPETQY
d_call: TRBD2; v_call: TRBV20-1; j_call: TRBJ2-3; cdr3_aa: SARDPLGGLGGDTQY
d_call: TRBD2; v_call: TRBV6-5; j_call: TRBJ2-1; cdr3_aa: ASSYDPASGRREQF
d_call: TRBD2; v_call: TRBV29-1; j_call: TRBJ2-3; cdr3_aa: SARGGLAVDTQY
d_call: TRBD1; v_call: TRBV28; j_call: TRBJ1-1; cdr3_aa: ASKGQGWSTEAF
d_call: TRBD1; v_call: TRBV12-3/TRBV12-4; j_call: TRBJ1-3; cdr3_aa: ASSGQAHSGNTIY
d_call: .; v_call: TRBV12-3/TRBV12-4; j_call: TRBJ1-2; cdr3_aa: ASSLGQARHRYT
d_call: TRBD2; v_call: TRBV6-5; j_call: TRBJ2-3; cdr3_aa: ASSSIAGSTDTQY
d_call: .; v_call: TRBV27; j_call: TRBJ2-5; cdr3_aa: ASSPGATQY
d_call: TRBD1; v_call: TRBV4-3; j_call: TRBJ1-1; cdr3_aa: ASSPNPTGPTEAF
d_call: .; v_call: TRBV12-3/TRBV12-4; j_call: TRBJ1-2; cdr3_aa: ASSLRDHYGYT
d_call: .; v_call: TRBV3-1; j_call: TRBJ1-5; cdr3_aa: ASSFGQKGQPQH